This paragraph reports one T cell receptor (beta chain). The data were produced by immunoSEQ multiplex PCR, yet TCRdb's version contains in-frame clones alone and is incomplete. This sample has over 2 million clones, with 85% to 95% found just once. Trimming removed 0 bases from V and 0 bases from J, with 18 bases in between. The CDR3 length is 18 residues. Germline V CDR1 and CDR2: SGDLS, YYNGEE. The sample comes from a study of shared clonotypes between healthy human individuals. The sample comprised naive CD4+ T cells from PBMCs. Subset given: CD45RA+ positively selected. The receptor's source is a man aged 18 to 30 in good health. Some clones in this sample may be carry-over from other donors' samples. The chain joins TRBV9 to TRBJ2-5; D might be TRBD2 (7 bases). For the CDR3, the DNA is TGTGCCAGCAGCGTAGCAGTTTCGGGGGGCGGAGACCAAGAGACCCAGTACTTC. It yields the protein CASSVAVSGGGDQETQYF. Combining the CDR3 with reference TRBV9 and TRBJ2-5 gives the whole variable domain DSGVTQTPKHLITATGQRVTLRCSPRSGDLSVYWYQQSLDQGLQFLIQYYNGEERAKGNILERFSAQQFPDLHSELNLSSLELGDSALYFCASSVAVSGGGDQETQYFGPGTRLLVL.